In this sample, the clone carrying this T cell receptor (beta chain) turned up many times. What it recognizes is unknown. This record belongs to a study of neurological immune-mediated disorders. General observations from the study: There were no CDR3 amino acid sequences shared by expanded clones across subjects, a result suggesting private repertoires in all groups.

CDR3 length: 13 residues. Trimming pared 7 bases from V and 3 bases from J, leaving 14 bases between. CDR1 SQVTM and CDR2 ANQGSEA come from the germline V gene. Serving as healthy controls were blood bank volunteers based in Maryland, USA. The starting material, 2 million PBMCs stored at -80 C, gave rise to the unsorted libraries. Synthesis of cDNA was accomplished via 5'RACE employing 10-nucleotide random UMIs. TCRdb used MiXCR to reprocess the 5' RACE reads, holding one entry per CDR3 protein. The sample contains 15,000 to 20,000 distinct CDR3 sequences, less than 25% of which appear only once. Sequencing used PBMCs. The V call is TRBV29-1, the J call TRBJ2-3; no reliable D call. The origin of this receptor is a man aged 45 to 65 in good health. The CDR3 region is CSAMNAGTDTQYF. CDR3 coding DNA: TGCAGCGCCATGAACGCCGGGACAGATACGCAGTATTTT.